This T cell receptor (beta chain) came from a study of graft-versus-host responses after intestinal transplantation. Study at large: The transplants performed in recipients were multivisceral, liver-intestinal, or isolated intestinal. Induction with anti-thymocyte globulin, then tacrolimus and steroids for approximately three years, was given to all recipients. Study-level findings and limits: Investigators detected GvH clones in recipient marrow, with some emerging earlier in ileum or blood. After transplant, early declines in HvG clones were associated with peak levels of circulating GvH clones.

Clones were read by immunoSEQ multiplex PCR, and TCRdb kept only the in-frame ones, dropping some. Of approximately 89,000 clones detected, around 93% appear once; the ten largest clones hold less than 1.5%. From germline, CDR1 is SGHDT and CDR2 YYEEEE. The CDR3 spans 16 residues. Trimming pared 1 base from V and 5 bases from J, leaving 19 bases between. In its sample, this clone was seen a few times. Its antigen is currently unknown. The TCR originated in a human donor who was the organ donor for an intestinal transplant. Sequenced here: unstimulated CD8+ T cells sorted from spleen or lymph node cells, sampled before transplant. This sequence joins TRBV5-6 and TRBJ2-7; D is possibly TRBD1 (6 bases). The CDR3 here is CASSLSIYSRGDEQYF. DNA of the CDR3: TGTGCCAGCAGCTTGTCAATTTATAGCAGGGGCGACGAGCAGTACTTC.